Shown below are 3 T cell receptor beta chains from a single sample sequenced in a study of blood T cell repertoires in COVID-19 (dated by TCRdb to about 2020). Receptors were amplified or captured by the immunoSEQ multiplex PCR assay. TCRdb carries this immuneACCESS record with in-frame sequences only. Its versions omit some clonotypes, under half of them owing to an unresolved V gene in the studies checked, with the rest unexplained. This sample holds 110,000 or so clones; over 75% were observed only once. Jointly, the top ten make up less than 5% of the sample. Input material: peripheral blood. The receptors were sampled from a woman aged 70-85 years with acute or convalescent COVID-19.

The chain carries TRBV5-4 and TRBJ2-5; D unresolved. CDR1 is SGHNT, CDR2 YYREEE, per germline (reference sequence). The CDR3 contains 17 residues. V shed 0 bases and J shed 1 base, with 16 bases lying between them. CDR3 sequence reads: CASSLGLQPMGQETQYF. The CDR3 coding sequence is TGTGCCAGCAGCTTGGGTTTACAGCCTATGGGCCAAGAGACCCAGTACTTC.

The chain has TRBV18 and TRBJ2-1; a possible D gene is TRBD1 (5 bases). Trimming cost V 2 bases and J 7 bases, with 21 bases left between them. From germline, CDR1 is KGHSH and CDR2 LQKENI. CDR3 length equals 17 residues. CDR3 DNA sequence: TGTGCCAGCTCACCATATCAGGGCAACTCCGGTGGGAATGAGCAGTTCTTC. The encoded protein is CASSPYQGNSGGNEQFF.

The chain combines TRBV5-8 with TRBJ1-1; D perhaps matches TRBD1 (6 bases). Germline CDR1 SGHTS, CDR2 YDEGEE. The CDR3 contains 14 residues. The V end lost 4 bases, the J end lost 3 bases, and 13 bases lay between the germline ends. The CDR3 sequence is CASSEVQGYTEAFF. As DNA, the CDR3 is TGTGCCAGCAGCGAAGTGCAGGGGTACACTGAAGCTTTCTTT.